What follows is one T cell receptor (beta chain) and its context. Its antigen remains unknown. The record originates from a study of Ad26.COV2.S vaccination and SARS-CoV-2 variants. General study results and limits: The placebo group had lower spike-specific TCR breadth than the vaccine recipients did. With respect to non-spike TCR breadth, vaccine and placebo recipients were similar. The TCR breadth and depth analyses may have produced an underestimate of total T cell responses.

Trimming left V 3 bases short and J 1 base short, with 10 bases between. The germline gives CDR1 LNHDA, CDR2 SQIVND (reference sequence). This CDR3 is 14 amino acids long. Assay used: immunoSEQ multiplex PCR; TCRdb lists only in-frame clones, some missing. The table includes 300,000 to 400,000 clones, 85% to 90% detected once. As for treatment: some 19 received Ad26.COV2.S at low or high dose, single or two shots; about 5 received placebo; per-sample allocation not given. The samples were gathered on day 63 after the first injection of vaccine or placebo. An adult aged 18-55 years in Boston served as the donor.

The sequences come from peripheral blood, collected in a trial of Ad26.COV2.S vaccine versus placebo. The TCR was taken from a person between 18 and 65 years old who received the Ad26.COV2.S COVID-19 vaccine or a placebo. The chain uses TRBV19 and TRBJ2-7, with D hard to call. The CDR3 sequence is CASSMGSNSYEQYF. The CDR3 region has the DNA TGTGCCAGTAGTATGGGGTCTAATTCCTACGAGCAGTACTTC.